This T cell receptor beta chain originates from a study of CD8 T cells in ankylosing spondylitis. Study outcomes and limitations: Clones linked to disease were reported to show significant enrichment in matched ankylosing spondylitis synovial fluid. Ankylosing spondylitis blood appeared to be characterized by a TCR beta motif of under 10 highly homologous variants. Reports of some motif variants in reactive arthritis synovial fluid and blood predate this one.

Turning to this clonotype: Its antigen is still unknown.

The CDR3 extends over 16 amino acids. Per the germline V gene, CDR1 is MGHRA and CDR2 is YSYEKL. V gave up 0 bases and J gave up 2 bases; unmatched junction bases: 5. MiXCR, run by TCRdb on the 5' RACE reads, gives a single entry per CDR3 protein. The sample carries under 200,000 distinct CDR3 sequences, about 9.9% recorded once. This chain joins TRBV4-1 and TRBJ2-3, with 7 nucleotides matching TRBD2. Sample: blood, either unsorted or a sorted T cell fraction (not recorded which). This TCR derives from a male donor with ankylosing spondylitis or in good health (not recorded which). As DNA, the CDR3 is TGCGCCAGCAGCCAAGAGGGGGGGATCTCCACAGATACGCAGTATTTT. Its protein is CASSQEGGISTDTQYF.